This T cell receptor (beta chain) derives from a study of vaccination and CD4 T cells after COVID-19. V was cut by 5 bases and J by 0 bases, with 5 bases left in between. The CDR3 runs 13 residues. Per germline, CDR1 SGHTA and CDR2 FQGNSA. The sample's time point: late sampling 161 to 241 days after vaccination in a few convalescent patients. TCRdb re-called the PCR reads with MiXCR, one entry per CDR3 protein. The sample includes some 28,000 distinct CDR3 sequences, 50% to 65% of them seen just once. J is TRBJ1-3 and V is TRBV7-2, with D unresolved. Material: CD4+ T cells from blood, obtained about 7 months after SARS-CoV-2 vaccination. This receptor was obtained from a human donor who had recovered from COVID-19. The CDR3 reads CASSQNSGNTIYF. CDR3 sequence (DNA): TGTGCCAGCAGCCAAAACTCTGGAAACACCATATATTTT.